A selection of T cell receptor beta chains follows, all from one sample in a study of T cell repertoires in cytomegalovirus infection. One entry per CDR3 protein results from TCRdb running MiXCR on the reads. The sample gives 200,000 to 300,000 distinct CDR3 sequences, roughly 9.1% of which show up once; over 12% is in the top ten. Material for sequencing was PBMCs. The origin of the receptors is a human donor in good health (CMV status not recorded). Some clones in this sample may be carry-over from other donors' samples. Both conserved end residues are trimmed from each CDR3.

ASIPPEVNYGYT TRBJ1-2 TRBV28
ASSRTRGNNEQF TRBJ2-1 TRBV11-2
ASSSTSGSGNTIY TRBJ1-3 TRBV7-2
ASSLASGGQETQY TRBJ2-5 TRBV28
ASSLFPGNQPQH TRBJ1-5 TRBV7-2
ASSLPGTGGNGNTIY TRBJ1-3 TRBV28
ASSPSMKGYEQY TRBJ2-7 TRBV7-2
ASSLWGETEAF TRBJ1-1 TRBV14
SARETGANSWAF TRBJ1-1 TRBV20-1
ASSFQGAQT TRBJ1-2 TRBV7-3
ASSVSYREY TRBJ2-5 TRBV6-1
ASSLDWGSRYEQY TRBJ2-7 TRBV7-2
ASSGWGASPNQPQH TRBJ1-5 TRBV7-8
ASKSGGKSSEQF TRBJ2-1 TRBV6-2/TRBV6-3
AWVLQAGSPLH TRBJ1-6 TRBV30
ASSAGHFSTQETQY TRBJ2-5 TRBV7-2
ASSQGTGFGANVLT TRBJ2-6 TRBV4-3
ASSLDRGGIEKLF TRBJ1-4 TRBV7-2
ASSPTSGGNQPQH TRBJ1-5 TRBV7-2
ASSLRDRDFYEAF TRBJ1-1 TRBV7-8
ASSQERTGLHEQY TRBJ2-7 TRBV14